The next 20 T cell receptor beta chains were all read from a single sample in a study of blood T cell repertoires in COVID-19. Data came from immunoSEQ multiplex PCR; TCRdb stores just in-frame clones and leaves some out. The sample includes roughly 290,000 clones, around nine tenths of them seen just once. The sample taken for sequencing was peripheral blood. The receptors were gathered from a woman aged 60-75 years with acute or convalescent COVID-19.

A single count supports this clone. The chain joins TRBV6-5 to TRBJ2-7, with TRBD1 identical over 8 bases. CDR1 and CDR2 from the germline V gene are MNHEY and SVGAGI. The CDR3 length is 14 residues. The junction had 6 bases not matched to a gene; V was cut back by 5 bases and J by 3 bases. CDR3 nucleotide sequence: TGTGCCAGCAGTCTCCGGGACAGGCTCTACGAGCAGTACTTC. Residues: CASSLRDRLYEQYF.

CDR3 nucleotide sequence: TGTGCCAGCTCGGAGACAGATACGCAGTATTTT. Encoded protein: CASSETDTQYF. V usage is TRBV12-3 or TRBV12-4 and J usage is TRBJ2-3; D unresolved. V was pared by 8 bases and J by 3 bases, with 6 bases between. There are 11 residues in the CDR3.

This clone was detected only once. The CDR3 region is CASSFIRSEQFF. In DNA form, the CDR3 reads TGTGCCAGCAGTTTCATTCGGAGTGAGCAGTTCTTC. The J gene is TRBJ2-1, the V gene TRBV12-3 or TRBV12-4; D is unclear. The CDR3 spans 12 residues. V was cut by 3 bases and J by 9 bases, with 9 bases left in between.

The chain carries TRBV5-4 and TRBJ2-3, with 8 positions matching TRBD2. The ends lost 0 bases at V and 2 bases at J; junction bases unmatched: 8. CDR1 is SGHNT and CDR2 is YYREEE in the germline V gene (reference sequence). This CDR3 spans 17 amino acids. CDR3 region: CASSLGYGRGNTDTQYF. Here the CDR3 DNA reads TGTGCCAGCAGCTTGGGGTACGGGAGGGGTAACACAGATACGCAGTATTTT. The entire variable domain, with the rest obtained from reference TRBV5-4 and TRBJ2-3, is as follows: ETGVTQSPTHLIKTRGQQVTLRCSSQSGHNTVSWYQQALGQGPQFIFQYYREEENGRGNFPPRFSGLQFPNYSSELNVNALELDDSALYLCASSLGYGRGNTDTQYFGPGTRLTVL.

This chain joins TRBV28 and TRBJ1-2; D uncertain. Trimming took 10 bases from V and 6 from J, leaving 24 bases between them. Germline CDR1 MDHEN, CDR2 SYDVKM. CDR3 length: 15 amino acids. CDR3 amino acids: CATTRPEGGVHGYTF. The CDR3 nucleotides are TGTGCCACCACACGCCCGGAGGGAGGAGTTCATGGCTACACCTTC.

The chain combines TRBV6-5 with TRBJ2-7, with D perhaps TRBD1 (5 bases). Trimming took 0 bases from V and 0 from J, leaving 9 bases between them. The CDR3 has 15 residues. In germline, CDR1 is MNHEY, CDR2 SVGAGI. This CDR3 is CASSYSIRGSYEQYF. CDR3 DNA sequence: TGTGCCAGCAGTTACTCGATTAGGGGCTCCTACGAGCAGTACTTC.

The CDR3 DNA sequence: TGTGCCAGCAGTTCGGGGACAGGTGTTTACGAGCAGTACTTC. This sequence encodes CASSSGTGVYEQYF. V is TRBV28 and J is TRBJ2-7, with 8 bases matching TRBD1. J gave up 4 bases and V 4 bases, and 6 bases lay outside the gene matches. Germline CDR1 MDHEN, CDR2 SYDVKM. This CDR3 has 14 residues.

V usage is TRBV7-9 and J usage is TRBJ1-6; 10 bases align to TRBD1. V trimming: 5 bases; J trimming: 8 bases; junction bases outside the gene matches: 6. Germline CDR1 reads SEHNR; CDR2 reads FQNEAQ (reference sequence). The CDR3 is 15 amino acids. The CDR3: CASSRQGARDSPLHF. The CDR3, as DNA: TGTGCCAGCAGCCGACAGGGGGCGCGGGATTCACCCCTCCACTTT.

J is TRBJ1-4 and V is TRBV6-5; tentative D call: TRBD1 (6 bases). The CDR3 is 15 residues long. CDR1 MNHEY and CDR2 SVGAGI come from the germline V gene. V was clipped by 7 bases and J by 4 bases, with 16 bases between them. The CDR3 coding sequence is TGTGCCAGCAACTTAGGGGGTACAGGTAATGAAAAACTGTTTTTT. It is translated as CASNLGGTGNEKLFF.

The genes are TRBV24-1 and TRBJ1-1; a weak D match, TRBD1 (5 bases). The germline V gene encodes CDR1 KGHDR and CDR2 SFDVKD. The V end lost 0 bases, the J end lost 1 base, and 11 bases lay between the germline ends. This CDR3 spans 16 amino acids. CDR3 sequence: CATSDLPHRTNTEAFF. In nucleotides, the CDR3 is TGTGCCACCAGTGATTTGCCCCACAGGACGAACACTGAAGCTTTCTTT.

The V and J genes are TRBV5-6 and TRBJ1-2; 10 bases are a match to TRBD1. CDR1 SGHDT and CDR2 YYEEEE come from the germline V gene. The CDR3 runs 16 residues. Trimming at V came to 5 bases and at J to 4 bases, leaving 11 bases not matched to a gene. CDR3 sequence (DNA): TGTGCCAGCAGACTGGGACAGGGGCTAATAGTCTATGGCTACACCTTC. This sequence encodes CASRLGQGLIVYGYTF.

This clone was observed a handful of times. This sequence joins TRBV28 and TRBJ2-7; TRBD1 is a possible D gene (5 bases). Germline V gene data show CDR1 as MDHEN and CDR2 as SYDVKM. CDR3 length equals 13 residues. The V end was cut by 1 base, the J end by 6 bases, with 10 bases between. The CDR3 region has the DNA TGTGCCAGCAGTTTATACAGGCCGTCCGAGCAGTACTTC. It specifies CASSLYRPSEQYF.

This sequence joins TRBV28 and TRBJ1-1; the D gene is possibly TRBD1 (5 bases). From germline, CDR1 is MDHEN and CDR2 SYDVKM. This CDR3 region has 17 residues. V lost 5 bases to trimming and J lost 3 bases, with 22 bases between them. Here the CDR3 DNA reads TGTGCCAGCAGTCAGAGGACATCTACTTTCGTGGACACTGAAGCTTTCTTT. Its protein product is CASSQRTSTFVDTEAFF.

The chain joins TRBV9 to TRBJ2-7; 8 nucleotides agree with TRBD2. The CDR3 has 16 residues. With 4 bases clipped from V and 0 bases from J, the junction kept 9 bases outside the gene matches. Germline CDR1 SGDLS, CDR2 YYNGEE. The CDR3 loop reads CASSPHSGVSSYEQYF. The DNA for the CDR3 is TGTGCCAGCAGCCCTCATAGCGGGGTGAGCTCCTACGAGCAGTACTTC.

V gene TRBV28 combines with J gene TRBJ1-6, with 7 bases that match TRBD1. Germline V gene data show CDR1 as MDHEN and CDR2 as SYDVKM. This CDR3 is 14 amino acids long. The J segment lost 13 bases and the V segment lost 6 bases, leaving 12 bases of the junction unmatched. The CDR3 loop is CASRPPGQSSPLHF. CDR3 DNA: TGTGCCAGCAGGCCCCCGGGACAGAGCTCCCCCCTCCACTTT.

V and J are TRBV28 and TRBJ1-2, with 8 bases matching TRBD1. After removal of 2 bases from V and 8 bases from J, the junction contained 7 bases not matched to a gene. The CDR3 runs to 14 residues. Looked up from germline, CDR1 is MDHEN and CDR2 is SYDVKM. In DNA, the CDR3 is TGTGCCAGCAGTTTACGGCAGGGGGCGCGGGGCTACACCTTC. Translating gives CASSLRQGARGYTF.

The J gene is TRBJ1-1, the V gene TRBV4-1; TRBD1 matches 9 bases. CDR3 size: 15 residues. V was pared by 2 bases and J by 6 bases, with 7 bases of the junction left unmatched. In germline, CDR1 is MGHRA, CDR2 YSYEKL. CDR3 residues: CASSQLQGAPSEAFF. The CDR3 DNA follows: TGCGCCAGCAGCCAACTACAGGGGGCGCCTTCTGAAGCTTTCTTT.

The CDR3, as DNA: TGTGCCAGTAGCCTACTAGCGAGCTCCTACAATGAGCAGTTCTTC. It translates to CASSLLASSYNEQFF. V gene TRBV19 combines with J gene TRBJ2-1; the match to TRBD2 covers 7 bases. This CDR3 is 15 amino acids long. The V and J ends lost 6 bases and 0 bases, in that order; junction bases with no gene match: 5. Germline assignment: CDR1 LNHDA and CDR2 SQIVND (reference sequence).

This clone occurred once. V gene TRBV7-9 combines with J gene TRBJ1-1; 11 bases are a match to TRBD1. The CDR3 covers 16 residues. Germline V CDR1 and CDR2: SEHNR, FQNEAQ (reference sequence). After removal of 5 bases from V and 4 bases from J, the junction contained 9 bases not matched to a gene. The CDR3 protein is CASSQDRGTGGTEAFF. DNA of the CDR3: TGTGCCAGCAGCCAGGACAGGGGGACAGGGGGCACTGAAGCTTTCTTT.

The rearrangement links TRBV7-2 to TRBJ1-2; tentatively, D is TRBD1 (6 bases). V lost 1 base, J lost 4 bases, and 13 bases lay in between. Looked up from germline, CDR1 is SGHTA and CDR2 is FQGNSA. CDR3 length: 15 residues. As DNA, the CDR3 is TGTGCCAGCAGCTTAGAATGGGGGCCTTCCTATGGCTACACCTTC. This encodes CASSLEWGPSYGYTF.